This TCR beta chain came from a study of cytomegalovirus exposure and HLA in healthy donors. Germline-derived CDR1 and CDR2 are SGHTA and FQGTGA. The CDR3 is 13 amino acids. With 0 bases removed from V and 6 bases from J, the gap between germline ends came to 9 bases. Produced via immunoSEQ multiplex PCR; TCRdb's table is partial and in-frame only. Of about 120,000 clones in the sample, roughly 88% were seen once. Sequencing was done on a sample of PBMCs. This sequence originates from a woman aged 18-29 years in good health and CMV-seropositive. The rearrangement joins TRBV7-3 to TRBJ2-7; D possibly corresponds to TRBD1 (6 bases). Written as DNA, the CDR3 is TGTGCCAGCAGCTTAACGGGCAGGGGCGAGCAGTACTTC. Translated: CASSLTGRGEQYF.